Below, one T cell receptor beta chain is given with its context. This sample is drawn from a study of cytomegalovirus exposure and HLA in healthy donors. The CDR3 extends over 15 amino acids. V lost 4 bases, J lost 7 bases, and 7 bases stayed unmatched. CDR1 MGHDK and CDR2 SYGVNS come from the germline V gene. Method: immunoSEQ multiplex PCR; TCRdb's copy keeps in-frame clones and lacks some. The sample includes roughly 150,000 clones, around 81% of them seen just once. Sequencing was performed on PBMCs. V and J are TRBV25-1 and TRBJ1-4, with 9 bases matching TRBD1. The origin of this receptor is a man aged 25 to 40 in good health and CMV-seropositive. The CDR3 sequence: CASSGHRGRIEKLFF. CDR3 in DNA: TGTGCCAGCAGTGGTCACAGGGGGCGGATTGAAAAACTGTTTTTT. Full variable domain (rest looked up from reference TRBV25-1 and TRBJ1-4): EADIYQTPRYLVIGTGKKITLECSQTMGHDKMYWYQQDPGMELHLIHYSYGVNSTEKGDLSSESTVSRIRTEHFPLTLESARPSHTSQYLCASSGHRGRIEKLFFGSGTQLSVL.